Listed below are T cell receptor beta chains from one sample, sequenced in a study of control samples from healthy donors and cancer patients. Measured with immunoSEQ multiplex PCR; TCRdb has only the in-frame clones, and not every one. The repertoire holds roughly 180,000 clones, 90% to 95% seen once, with 1.3% in the top ten. Source material: blood. All receptors come from a woman aged 18-30 years in good health. The CDR3 runs from the conserved cysteine through the conserved F or W. Each record gives: clone size, V gene, J gene, D gene, CDR3 DNA, CDR3 protein. A D gene is named only where the DNA matches it firmly. Clone size is shown for a subset of rows, as once, few, many or a class of expanded clone.

clone size: -; V gene: TRBV5-1; J gene: TRBJ2-2; D gene: -; CDR3 DNA: TGCGCCAGCAGGCTCCTTGAAGGGGGTTCCGCCGGGGAGCTGTTTTTT; CDR3 protein: CASRLLEGGSAGELFF
clone size: -; V gene: TRBV28; J gene: TRBJ2-7; D gene: -; CDR3 DNA: TGTGCCAGCCCTCCGGCAGGTCGGGCAGGGGACTACGAGCAGTACTTC; CDR3 protein: CASPPAGRAGDYEQYF
clone size: -; V gene: TRBV29-1; J gene: TRBJ2-7; D gene: -; CDR3 DNA: TGCAGCGTCCTCTCTTCCTACGAGCAGTACTTC; CDR3 protein: CSVLSSYEQYF
clone size: once; V gene: TRBV2; J gene: TRBJ1-5; D gene: -; CDR3 DNA: TGTGCCAGCAGATTCGGACATAATAGCAATCAGCCCCAGCATTTT; CDR3 protein: CASRFGHNSNQPQHF
clone size: once; V gene: TRBV4-1; J gene: TRBJ1-2; D gene: -; CDR3 DNA: TGCGCCAGCAGCCAACTCCCCGGGTTGAATGGCTACACCTTC; CDR3 protein: CASSQLPGLNGYTF
clone size: -; V gene: TRBV6-6; J gene: TRBJ2-3; D gene: TRBD2; CDR3 DNA: TGTGCCAGCAGCCGAGGGAGTAGCGGGGGGCGCACAGATACGCAGTATTTT; CDR3 protein: CASSRGSSGGRTDTQYF
clone size: -; V gene: TRBV12-5; J gene: TRBJ2-3; D gene: -; CDR3 DNA: TGTGCTAGTGGTTTGGTAGCCTCCGGAGGATTGGGCAGCACAGATACGCAGTATTTT; CDR3 protein: CASGLVASGGLGSTDTQYF
clone size: -; V gene: TRBV11-2; J gene: TRBJ1-5; D gene: TRBD1; CDR3 DNA: TGTGCCAGCAGCCAGGTGGGGACAGGGGCTCTGTGCAATCAGCCCCAGCATTTT; CDR3 protein: CASSQVGTGALCNQPQHF
clone size: -; V gene: TRBV5-1; J gene: TRBJ1-3; D gene: -; CDR3 DNA: TGCGCCAGCAGCTTGCGGGGGGAATCTGGAAACACCATATATTTT; CDR3 protein: CASSLRGESGNTIYF
clone size: -; V gene: TRBV11-3; J gene: TRBJ2-1; D gene: TRBD2; CDR3 DNA: TGTGCCAGCAGCTTAGAGGGCGGGAGTCCGGACAATGAGCAGTTCTTC; CDR3 protein: CASSLEGGSPDNEQFF
clone size: once; V gene: TRBV28; J gene: TRBJ2-6; D gene: TRBD1; CDR3 DNA: TGTGCCAGCAGCCGGGGGACAGGTACTCTTTCTGGGGCCAACGTCCTGACTTTC; CDR3 protein: CASSRGTGTLSGANVLTF
clone size: -; V gene: TRBV7-2; J gene: TRBJ1-4; D gene: -; CDR3 DNA: TGTGCCAGCAGCACAGGCGCAACTAATGAAAAACTGTTTTTT; CDR3 protein: CASSTGATNEKLFF
clone size: -; V gene: TRBV7-8; J gene: TRBJ1-6; D gene: TRBD1; CDR3 DNA: TGTGCCAGCAGCTTAGCGGGGACAGGGGGGTCACCCCTCCACTTT; CDR3 protein: CASSLAGTGGSPLHF
clone size: -; V gene: TRBV12-3/TRBV12-4; J gene: TRBJ1-1; D gene: -; CDR3 DNA: TGTGCCAGCAGTTTATCCCGAAACACTGAAGCTTTCTTT; CDR3 protein: CASSLSRNTEAFF
clone size: -; V gene: TRBV23-1; J gene: TRBJ2-7; D gene: -; CDR3 DNA: TGCGCCAGTCCGGGTCGTCCCTCCTACGAGCAGTACTTC; CDR3 protein: CASPGRPSYEQYF
clone size: -; V gene: TRBV19; J gene: TRBJ2-7; D gene: -; CDR3 DNA: TGTGCCAGTAGTACGACAGGCTATCCCGCCGAGCAGTACTTC; CDR3 protein: CASSTTGYPAEQYF
clone size: -; V gene: TRBV6-5; J gene: TRBJ2-4; D gene: -; CDR3 DNA: TGTGCCAGCAGTTACTCACAGGGCTGGGGCAAAAACATTCAGTACTTC; CDR3 protein: CASSYSQGWGKNIQYF
clone size: -; V gene: TRBV28; J gene: TRBJ1-3; D gene: TRBD1; CDR3 DNA: TGTGCCAGCAGTTTAGAGAGAAGGGGGCTAGGAAACACCATATATTTT; CDR3 protein: CASSLERRGLGNTIYF
clone size: -; V gene: TRBV5-1; J gene: TRBJ2-5; D gene: -; CDR3 DNA: TGCGCCAGCAGTAATAGAAAAGAAGAGACCCAGTACTTC; CDR3 protein: CASSNRKEETQYF
clone size: -; V gene: TRBV23-1; J gene: TRBJ1-5; D gene: -; CDR3 DNA: TGCGCCAGCAGTCATAGCCCAGCGGGAGCCCAGCATTTT; CDR3 protein: CASSHSPAGAQHF
clone size: -; V gene: TRBV6-2/TRBV6-3; J gene: TRBJ2-5; D gene: -; CDR3 DNA: TGTGCCAGCAGTTACCAGACGGCGATCCAAGAGACCCAGTACTTC; CDR3 protein: CASSYQTAIQETQYF
clone size: -; V gene: TRBV6-5; J gene: TRBJ1-2; D gene: -; CDR3 DNA: TGTGCCAGCAGCCAAACTAACTATGGCTACACCTTC; CDR3 protein: CASSQTNYGYTF
clone size: -; V gene: TRBV13; J gene: TRBJ2-5; D gene: -; CDR3 DNA: TGTGCCAGCAGCCCGCAGTGGGAGACCCAGTACTTC; CDR3 protein: CASSPQWETQYF
clone size: -; V gene: TRBV5-6; J gene: TRBJ2-7; D gene: -; CDR3 DNA: TGTGCCAGCAGCTTCTACGAGCAGTACTTC; CDR3 protein: CASSFYEQYF
clone size: -; V gene: TRBV28; J gene: TRBJ2-1; D gene: -; CDR3 DNA: TGTGCCAGCAGTTTATTAGGGGTCGACAATGAGCAGTTCTTC; CDR3 protein: CASSLLGVDNEQFF
clone size: once; V gene: TRBV7-9; J gene: TRBJ2-1; D gene: -; CDR3 DNA: TGTGCCAGCCGAGAGAGCTCCTACAATGAGCAGTTCTTC; CDR3 protein: CASRESSYNEQFF
clone size: -; V gene: TRBV7-2; J gene: TRBJ1-2; D gene: -; CDR3 DNA: TGTGCCAGCAGCCCTGACAGATTATATGGCTACACCTTC; CDR3 protein: CASSPDRLYGYTF
clone size: -; V gene: TRBV28; J gene: TRBJ2-7; D gene: TRBD2; CDR3 DNA: TGTGCCAGCAGTTTGGTAGCGGGAGGCACCTACGAGCAGTACTTC; CDR3 protein: CASSLVAGGTYEQYF
clone size: -; V gene: TRBV7-3; J gene: TRBJ1-1; D gene: TRBD1; CDR3 DNA: TGTGCCAGCAGCTTAACCGGGACAGGCGGGGTGGAAGCTTTCTTT; CDR3 protein: CASSLTGTGGVEAFF
clone size: -; V gene: TRBV11-2; J gene: TRBJ2-2; D gene: TRBD1; CDR3 DNA: TGTGCCAGCAGCCGGACAGGGGAGGGCACCGGGGAGCTGTTTTTT; CDR3 protein: CASSRTGEGTGELFF
clone size: -; V gene: TRBV18; J gene: TRBJ2-1; D gene: -; CDR3 DNA: TGTGCCAGCTCACCGAAGGACTGGGGACACAATGAGCAGTTCTTC; CDR3 protein: CASSPKDWGHNEQFF
clone size: -; V gene: TRBV15; J gene: TRBJ2-1; D gene: TRBD1; CDR3 DNA: TGTGCCACCGGCAGAGATGGGGTTTCGGGACAGTTTAACAATGAGCAGTTCTTC; CDR3 protein: CATGRDGVSGQFNNEQFF
clone size: -; V gene: TRBV27; J gene: TRBJ1-6; D gene: -; CDR3 DNA: TGTGCCAGCAGTTTCTATCCGACAGCCAATTCACCCCTCCACTTT; CDR3 protein: CASSFYPTANSPLHF
clone size: -; V gene: TRBV28; J gene: TRBJ1-3; D gene: -; CDR3 DNA: TGTGCCAGCAGTTGGACTTCTGGAAACACCATATATTTT; CDR3 protein: CASSWTSGNTIYF
clone size: -; V gene: TRBV7-9; J gene: TRBJ1-4; D gene: TRBD1; CDR3 DNA: TGTGCCAGCAGCAATGACAGGGGCTCTAATGAAAAACTGTTTTTT; CDR3 protein: CASSNDRGSNEKLFF
clone size: -; V gene: TRBV5-1; J gene: TRBJ2-7; D gene: -; CDR3 DNA: TGCGCCAGCAGCTTGGCCGGAACTAACGAGCAGTACTTC; CDR3 protein: CASSLAGTNEQYF
clone size: -; V gene: TRBV9; J gene: TRBJ1-1; D gene: TRBD1; CDR3 DNA: TGTGCCAGCAGCCCTTGGACAGGGAAAAACACTGAAGCTTTCTTT; CDR3 protein: CASSPWTGKNTEAFF
clone size: -; V gene: TRBV5-1; J gene: TRBJ1-2; D gene: TRBD1; CDR3 DNA: TGCGCCAGCAGCTTGGCCGGGACAGCACAAGGCTACACCTTC; CDR3 protein: CASSLAGTAQGYTF
clone size: -; V gene: TRBV5-6; J gene: TRBJ1-2; D gene: TRBD1; CDR3 DNA: TGTGCCAGCAGCACGACAGGGTATGGCTACACCTTC; CDR3 protein: CASSTTGYGYTF
clone size: -; V gene: TRBV25-1; J gene: TRBJ1-1; D gene: -; CDR3 DNA: TGTGCCTCTGAGGGGGTGAGCACTGAAGCTTTCTTT; CDR3 protein: CASEGVSTEAFF
clone size: once; V gene: TRBV11-2; J gene: TRBJ2-1; D gene: -; CDR3 DNA: TGTGCCAGCAGCCAAAGGGATGAGCAGTTCTTC; CDR3 protein: CASSQRDEQFF
clone size: -; V gene: TRBV13; J gene: TRBJ2-3; D gene: TRBD2; CDR3 DNA: TGTGCCGTCTCGAAGCGGGAGGGCGTAAGTACAGGTACGCAGTATTTT; CDR3 protein: CAVSKREGVSTGTQYF
clone size: -; V gene: TRBV19; J gene: TRBJ1-2; D gene: -; CDR3 DNA: TGTGCCAGTAGTATAGACTTAACCAATGATGGCTACACCTTC; CDR3 protein: CASSIDLTNDGYTF
clone size: -; V gene: TRBV11-2; J gene: TRBJ2-5; D gene: -; CDR3 DNA: TGTGCCAGCAGCTTAGAGGGGATTGGGGAGACCCAGTACTTC; CDR3 protein: CASSLEGIGETQYF
clone size: -; V gene: TRBV10-3; J gene: TRBJ2-3; D gene: TRBD2; CDR3 DNA: TGTGCCATCAGTGAGTCGAGTGGGCGGGGGAGCACAGATACGCAGTATTTT; CDR3 protein: CAISESSGRGSTDTQYF
clone size: few; V gene: TRBV6-4; J gene: TRBJ2-1; D gene: -; CDR3 DNA: TGTGCCAGCAGTGAAAAGGCGCTGGCTGAGCAGTTCTTC; CDR3 protein: CASSEKALAEQFF
clone size: -; V gene: TRBV5-5; J gene: TRBJ2-7; D gene: -; CDR3 DNA: TGTGCCAGCAGCTTGGGAGGGGCCACCAGCGCGGTCGAGCAGTACTTC; CDR3 protein: CASSLGGATSAVEQYF
clone size: -; V gene: TRBV18; J gene: TRBJ2-2; D gene: -; CDR3 DNA: TGTGCCAGCTCACCACGACAGCCTGCGAACACCGGGGAGCTGTTTTTT; CDR3 protein: CASSPRQPANTGELFF
clone size: -; V gene: TRBV11-3; J gene: TRBJ2-7; D gene: -; CDR3 DNA: TGTGCCAGCAGCTTAGGGGGCGTTTACGAGCAGTACTTC; CDR3 protein: CASSLGGVYEQYF
clone size: -; V gene: TRBV20-1; J gene: TRBJ1-5; D gene: -; CDR3 DNA: TGCAGTGCTAGTCCTCACGGGCAGGGTCAGCCCCAGCATTTT; CDR3 protein: CSASPHGQGQPQHF
clone size: -; V gene: TRBV12-1; J gene: TRBJ1-4; D gene: -; CDR3 DNA: TGTGCCAGCAGCTCGCAGGCTACAGGGGCAACTAATGAAAAACTGTTTTTT; CDR3 protein: CASSSQATGATNEKLFF
clone size: once; V gene: TRBV5-6; J gene: TRBJ2-1; D gene: TRBD2; CDR3 DNA: TGTGCCAGCAGCTCTATAGCGGGGGGGCCCAATGAGCAGTTCTTC; CDR3 protein: CASSSIAGGPNEQFF
clone size: -; V gene: TRBV7-3; J gene: TRBJ2-1; D gene: TRBD2; CDR3 DNA: TGTGCCAGCAGCTTGGCTAGCGGGGGGACTGGGAATGAGCAGTTCTTC; CDR3 protein: CASSLASGGTGNEQFF
clone size: -; V gene: TRBV7-2; J gene: TRBJ1-1; D gene: -; CDR3 DNA: TGTGCCAGCAGCTTCGGGAAAAACACTGAAGCTTTCTTT; CDR3 protein: CASSFGKNTEAFF
clone size: -; V gene: TRBV10-3; J gene: TRBJ2-4; D gene: -; CDR3 DNA: TGTGCCATCAGTGAAAAGAGCCCGTTGGGGGTCAAAAACATTCAGTACTTC; CDR3 protein: CAISEKSPLGVKNIQYF
clone size: -; V gene: TRBV28; J gene: TRBJ2-2; D gene: TRBD1; CDR3 DNA: TGTGCCAGCAGGTCCCTACAGGGGGCTGACACCGGGGAGCTGTTTTTT; CDR3 protein: CASRSLQGADTGELFF
clone size: -; V gene: TRBV6-1; J gene: TRBJ2-7; D gene: -; CDR3 DNA: TGTGCCAGCAGTGAAGGTCGGCCGGGATTCGGCTACGAGCAGTACTTC; CDR3 protein: CASSEGRPGFGYEQYF